This T cell receptor (beta chain) was captured in a study of CD8 T cells in ankylosing spondylitis. The TCR beta libraries were generated through quantitative 5'-RACE incorporating molecular barcodes. TCRdb re-called the 5' RACE reads with MiXCR, one entry per CDR3 protein. The sample lists roughly 490,000 distinct CDR3 sequences, approximately 5% occurring once. Findings and limits, study-wide: A motif of eight or nine highly homologous TCR beta variants was seen as apparently characteristic of ankylosing spondylitis blood.

Germline CDR1 is KGHDR and CDR2 is SFDVKD. V lost 7 bases and J lost 4; bases outside the gene matches: 3. This CDR3 has 14 residues. This clonotype has ten or more counts. Its cognate antigen is unknown. Sequenced material: blood, either unsorted or a sorted T cell fraction (not recorded which). The chain uses TRBV24-1 and TRBJ2-1; 10 nucleotides agree with TRBD1. The TCR originated in a male donor with ankylosing spondylitis. In DNA form, the CDR3 reads TGTGCCACCAGGGGACAGGGGCTATACAATGAGCAGTTCTTC. Translating it yields CATRGQGLYNEQFF.